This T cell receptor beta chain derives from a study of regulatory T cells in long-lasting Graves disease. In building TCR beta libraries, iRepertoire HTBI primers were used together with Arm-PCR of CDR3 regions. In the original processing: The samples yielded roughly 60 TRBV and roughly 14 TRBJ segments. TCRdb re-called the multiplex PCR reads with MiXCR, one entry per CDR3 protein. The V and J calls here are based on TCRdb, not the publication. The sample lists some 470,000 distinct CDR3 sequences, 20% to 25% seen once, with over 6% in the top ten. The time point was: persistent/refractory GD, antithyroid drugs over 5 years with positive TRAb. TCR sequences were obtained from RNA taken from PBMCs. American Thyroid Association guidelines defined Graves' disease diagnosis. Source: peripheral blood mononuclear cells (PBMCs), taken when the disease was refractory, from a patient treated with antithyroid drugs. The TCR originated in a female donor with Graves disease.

This CDR3 is CASRSQGARVTGELFF. The CDR3 coding sequence is TGTGCCAGTCGATCTCAGGGGGCGCGGGTCACCGGGGAGCTGTTTTTT. The chain links TRBV19 to TRBJ2-2, with 8 bases lining up with TRBD1. CDR3 length: 16 amino acids. V was pared by 8 bases and J by 4 bases, with 12 bases of the junction left unmatched. CDR1 LNHDA and CDR2 SQIVND come from the germline V gene (reference sequence).